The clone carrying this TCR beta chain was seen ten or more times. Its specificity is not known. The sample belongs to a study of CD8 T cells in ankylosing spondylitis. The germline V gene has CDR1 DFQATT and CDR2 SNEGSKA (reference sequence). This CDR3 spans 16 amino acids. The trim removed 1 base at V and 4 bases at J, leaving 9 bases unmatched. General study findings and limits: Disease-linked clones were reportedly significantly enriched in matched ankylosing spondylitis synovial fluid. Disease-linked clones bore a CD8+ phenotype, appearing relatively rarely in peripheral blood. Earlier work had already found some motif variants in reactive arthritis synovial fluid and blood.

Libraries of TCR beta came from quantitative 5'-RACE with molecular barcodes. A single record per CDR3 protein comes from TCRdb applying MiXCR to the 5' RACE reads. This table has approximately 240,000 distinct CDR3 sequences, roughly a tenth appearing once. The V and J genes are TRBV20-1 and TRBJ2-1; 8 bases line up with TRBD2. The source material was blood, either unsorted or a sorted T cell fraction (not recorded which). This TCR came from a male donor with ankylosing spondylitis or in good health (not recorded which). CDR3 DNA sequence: TGCAGTGCTAGAGTCCAAGAGCGGGGGTCTTACAATGAGCAGTTCTTC. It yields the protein CSARVQERGSYNEQFF.